This is a list of T cell receptor beta chains from one sample in a study of CD8+ T cells in alopecia areata. Sequencing was performed with immunoSEQ multiplex PCR; in TCRdb, only in-frame clones are kept and a portion is missing. The table lists 75,000 to 100,000 clones, more than 65% of them singletons, with around a sixth in the top ten. Source: CD8+ T cells sorted from blood, taken at week 44, from a patient treated with tofacitinib. These receptors all come from a human donor with alopecia areata. CDR3s include the opening cysteine and the closing phenylalanine or tryptophan. A D gene is named only where the DNA matches it firmly. Size tells how often a clone was seen (once, few, many) or the class of an expanded clone, and some rows leave it out.

v_gene: TRBV6-5; abundance: .; d_gene: .; j_gene: TRBJ1-1; CDR3nt: TGTGCCAGCAGTTACCGGGAGGGTTGGAACACTGAAGCTTTCTTT; CDR3aa: CASSYREGWNTEAFF
v_gene: TRBV19; abundance: .; d_gene: TRBD1; j_gene: TRBJ1-1; CDR3nt: TGTGCCAGTACCGGGGACAGGGAAGCTTTCTTT; CDR3aa: CASTGDREAFF
v_gene: TRBV6-5; abundance: .; d_gene: .; j_gene: TRBJ2-1; CDR3nt: TGTGCCAGCAGTTATCAGGACAGCCCCCATGAGCAGTTCTTC; CDR3aa: CASSYQDSPHEQFF
v_gene: TRBV11-2; abundance: .; d_gene: .; j_gene: TRBJ1-1; CDR3nt: TGTGCCAGCAGCTTAGTCGAGGGGATGAACACTGAAGCTTTCTTT; CDR3aa: CASSLVEGMNTEAFF
v_gene: TRBV11-2; abundance: .; d_gene: TRBD2; j_gene: TRBJ2-3; CDR3nt: TGTGCCAGCAGCTTAGCTTCGGCTAGCGGGGGGGTAACAGATACGCAGTATTTT; CDR3aa: CASSLASASGGVTDTQYF
v_gene: TRBV6-4; abundance: .; d_gene: .; j_gene: TRBJ1-6; CDR3nt: TGTGCCAGCAGTGAAGGAAAGGACAATTCACCCCTCCACTTT; CDR3aa: CASSEGKDNSPLHF
v_gene: TRBV6-5; abundance: .; d_gene: TRBD1; j_gene: TRBJ1-5; CDR3nt: TGTGCCAGCAGTTCCCAGGGGGCTCCTGGGCAGCCCCAGCATTTT; CDR3aa: CASSSQGAPGQPQHF
v_gene: TRBV11-3; abundance: .; d_gene: .; j_gene: TRBJ1-2; CDR3nt: TGTGCCAGCAGCTTAAATGCGGGCGATAAGGTCTATGGCTACACCTTC; CDR3aa: CASSLNAGDKVYGYTF
v_gene: TRBV25-1; abundance: .; d_gene: .; j_gene: TRBJ2-3; CDR3nt: TGTGCCAGCAGTGAATTCCTGACAGAGACTAGCACAGATACGCAGTATTTT; CDR3aa: CASSEFLTETSTDTQYF
v_gene: TRBV5-6; abundance: .; d_gene: .; j_gene: TRBJ2-7; CDR3nt: TGTGCCAGCAGCTCGGGACTTTCCTACGAGCAGTACTTC; CDR3aa: CASSSGLSYEQYF
v_gene: TRBV7-3; abundance: once; d_gene: .; j_gene: TRBJ2-7; CDR3nt: TGTGCCAGCAGCTTGTATCCAGGGACCTCCTACGAGCAGTACTTC; CDR3aa: CASSLYPGTSYEQYF
v_gene: TRBV11-2; abundance: .; d_gene: .; j_gene: TRBJ1-5; CDR3nt: TGTGCCAGCAGCTCTTTCGGGCAGCCCCAGCATTTT; CDR3aa: CASSSFGQPQHF
v_gene: TRBV6-5; abundance: few; d_gene: .; j_gene: TRBJ1-4; CDR3nt: TGTGCCAGCAGTGAAGTCGAGAATGAAAAACTGTTTTTT; CDR3aa: CASSEVENEKLFF
v_gene: TRBV11-2; abundance: .; d_gene: TRBD2; j_gene: TRBJ2-3; CDR3nt: TGTGCCAGCAGCTTAGTTGCGGGGGGGGCAGATACGCAGTATTTT; CDR3aa: CASSLVAGGADTQYF
v_gene: TRBV9; abundance: .; d_gene: .; j_gene: TRBJ2-7; CDR3nt: TGTGCCAGCAGCGTAGGTGTCAGGGTAGGCAACGAGCAGTACTTC; CDR3aa: CASSVGVRVGNEQYF
v_gene: TRBV30; abundance: .; d_gene: .; j_gene: TRBJ1-1; CDR3nt: TGTGCCTGGAGTGTAAATCTGAACACTGAAGCTTTCTTT; CDR3aa: CAWSVNLNTEAFF
v_gene: TRBV19; abundance: .; d_gene: TRBD2; j_gene: TRBJ2-1; CDR3nt: TGTGCCAGTAGTGCTAGCGGGCGAGGAGGCAATGAGCAGTTCTTC; CDR3aa: CASSASGRGGNEQFF
v_gene: TRBV13; abundance: .; d_gene: TRBD1; j_gene: TRBJ1-2; CDR3nt: TGTGCCAGCAGCTTAGGCAGGGGACAGGGGCCCGACCTCTATGGCTACACCTTC; CDR3aa: CASSLGRGQGPDLYGYTF
v_gene: TRBV4-3; abundance: .; d_gene: .; j_gene: TRBJ1-4; CDR3nt: TGCGCCAGCTCAACCGCAACTAATGAAAAACTGTTTTTT; CDR3aa: CASSTATNEKLFF
v_gene: TRBV4-3; abundance: .; d_gene: .; j_gene: TRBJ2-5; CDR3nt: TGCGCCAGCAGCCAAGGCAGGGGCCCAAAAGAGACCCAGTACTTC; CDR3aa: CASSQGRGPKETQYF
v_gene: TRBV11-2; abundance: .; d_gene: .; j_gene: TRBJ2-7; CDR3nt: TGTGCCAGCAGCTTTCGGGGGCGTGAGGACGAGCAGTACTTC; CDR3aa: CASSFRGREDEQYF
v_gene: TRBV19; abundance: .; d_gene: TRBD1; j_gene: TRBJ1-1; CDR3nt: TGTGCCAGTAGTTTGGGACAGCACACTGAAGCTTTCTTT; CDR3aa: CASSLGQHTEAFF
v_gene: TRBV6-5; abundance: .; d_gene: .; j_gene: TRBJ1-2; CDR3nt: TGTGCCAGCAGCCTTAGGCAGGCTGATGGCTACACCTTC; CDR3aa: CASSLRQADGYTF
v_gene: TRBV10-3; abundance: .; d_gene: .; j_gene: TRBJ1-2; CDR3nt: TGTGCCATCATGAGGGCAGACTATGGCTACACCTTC; CDR3aa: CAIMRADYGYTF